The clone carrying this T cell receptor (beta chain) was counted between two and nine times. Antigen unknown. The data stem from a study of EBV T-cell therapy then PD-1 blockade in nasopharyngeal carcinoma. TCRdb's table, derived via immunoSEQ multiplex PCR, lists solely in-frame clones and lacks some. Among fewer than 25,000 clones listed, 84% were seen once. This CDR3 region has 15 residues. J lost 3 bases, V lost 3 bases, and 3 bases had no gene match. The germline gives CDR1 LNHNV, CDR2 YYDKDF (reference sequence). Treatment defined: AdE1-LMPpoly-expanded autologous EBV-specific T-cell therapy followed by anti-PD-1 nivolumab.

This sample comprised CD8+ T cells from blood, obtained at roughly day 60 from a patient whose treatment included autologous EBV-specific T cells and nivolumab. The receptor was isolated from a man aged 35-49 years with nasopharyngeal carcinoma. The V and J genes are TRBV15 and TRBJ1-5; 9 nucleotides line up with TRBD1. The CDR3 nucleotides read TGTGCCACCAGCAGTTACAGGGGGCCCAATCAGCCCCAGCATTTT. Translation gives CATSSYRGPNQPQHF.